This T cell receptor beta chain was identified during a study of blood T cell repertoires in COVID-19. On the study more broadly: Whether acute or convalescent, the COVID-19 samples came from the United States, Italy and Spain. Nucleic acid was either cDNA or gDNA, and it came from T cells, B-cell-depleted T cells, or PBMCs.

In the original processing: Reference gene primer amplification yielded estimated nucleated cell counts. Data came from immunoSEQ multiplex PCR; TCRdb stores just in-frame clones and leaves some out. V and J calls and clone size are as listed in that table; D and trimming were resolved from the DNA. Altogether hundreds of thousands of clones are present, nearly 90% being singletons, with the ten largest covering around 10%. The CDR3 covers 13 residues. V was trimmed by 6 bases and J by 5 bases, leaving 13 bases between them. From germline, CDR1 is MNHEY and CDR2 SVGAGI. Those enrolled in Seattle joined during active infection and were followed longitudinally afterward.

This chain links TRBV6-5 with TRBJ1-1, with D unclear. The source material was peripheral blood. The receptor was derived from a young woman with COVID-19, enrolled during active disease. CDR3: CASSRGILTEAFF. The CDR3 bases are TGTGCCAGCAGCCGGGGTATTTTGACTGAAGCTTTCTTT.